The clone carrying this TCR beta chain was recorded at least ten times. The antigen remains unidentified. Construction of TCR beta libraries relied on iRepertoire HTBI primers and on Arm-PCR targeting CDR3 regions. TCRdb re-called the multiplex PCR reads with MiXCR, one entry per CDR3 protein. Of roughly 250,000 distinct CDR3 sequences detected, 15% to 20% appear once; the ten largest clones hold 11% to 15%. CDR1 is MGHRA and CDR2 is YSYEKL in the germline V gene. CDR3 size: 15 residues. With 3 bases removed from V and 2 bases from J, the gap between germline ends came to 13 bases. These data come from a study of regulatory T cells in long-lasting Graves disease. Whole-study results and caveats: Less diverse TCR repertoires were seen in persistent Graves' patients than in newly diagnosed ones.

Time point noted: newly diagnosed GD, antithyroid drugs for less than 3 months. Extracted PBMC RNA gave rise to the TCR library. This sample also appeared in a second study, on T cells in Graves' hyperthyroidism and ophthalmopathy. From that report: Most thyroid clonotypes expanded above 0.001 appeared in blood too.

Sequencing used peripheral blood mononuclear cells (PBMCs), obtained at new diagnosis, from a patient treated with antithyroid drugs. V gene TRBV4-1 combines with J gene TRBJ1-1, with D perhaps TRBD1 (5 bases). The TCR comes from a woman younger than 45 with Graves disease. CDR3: CASSHGTVGNTEAFF. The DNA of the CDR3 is TGCGCCAGCAGCCACGGGACGGTAGGTAACACTGAAGCTTTCTTT.